This is a list of T cell receptor beta chains from one sample in a study of blood T cell repertoires in COVID-19. Using immunoSEQ multiplex PCR, the repertoire was profiled, and TCRdb retains in-frame clones only, with some absent. The sample has approximately 80,000 clones; 88% are singletons. The specimen sequenced was peripheral blood. These receptors were obtained from a human donor in a cohort sampled during active COVID-19. The CDR3 runs from the conserved cysteine through the conserved F or W. D genes are given only for firm matches. Clone size is given for some rows only: seen once, a few or many times, or a class if the clone is expanded.

CDR3 DNA: TGTGCCTGGAGTCCCAGGGGGACAGGGGGTCCCTACGAGCAGTACTTC
CDR3 protein: CAWSPRGTGGPYEQYF
V gene: TRBV30
clone size: .
D gene: TRBD1
J gene: TRBJ2-7

CDR3 DNA: TGTGCCAGCAGCTTAGGGGGGGGGTTCAGCTCCTACGAGCAGTACTTC
CDR3 protein: CASSLGGGFSSYEQYF
V gene: TRBV7-8
clone size: .
D gene: TRBD2
J gene: TRBJ2-7

CDR3 DNA: TGTGCCAGCTCACCTGGGGGGGATCAGCCCCAGCATTTT
CDR3 protein: CASSPGGDQPQHF
V gene: TRBV18
clone size: few
D gene: .
J gene: TRBJ1-5

CDR3 DNA: TGTGCCAGTAGTATGAGTTGGAGCACAGATACGCAGTATTTT
CDR3 protein: CASSMSWSTDTQYF
V gene: TRBV19
clone size: .
D gene: .
J gene: TRBJ2-3

CDR3 DNA: TGTGCCAGCAGCGTAGAGACAGGGCGGTCCTATACGCAGTATTTT
CDR3 protein: CASSVETGRSYTQYF
V gene: TRBV9
clone size: .
D gene: TRBD1
J gene: TRBJ2-3

CDR3 DNA: TGTGCCAGCAGCTTATTCTTAGCGGGAGCACACAATGAGCAGTTCTTC
CDR3 protein: CASSLFLAGAHNEQFF
V gene: TRBV7-8
clone size: .
D gene: TRBD2
J gene: TRBJ2-1

CDR3 DNA: TGTGCCAGCAGCTTAGTCACAGGGGGCTATTCACCCCTCCACTTT
CDR3 protein: CASSLVTGGYSPLHF
V gene: TRBV5-5
clone size: .
D gene: TRBD1
J gene: TRBJ1-6

CDR3 DNA: TGTGCCAGCAGCCAACAGGGCGAAGGGGAGCTGTTTTTT
CDR3 protein: CASSQQGEGELFF
V gene: TRBV7-2
clone size: .
D gene: .
J gene: TRBJ2-2

CDR3 DNA: TGTGCCAGCAGCTCCAACAGGGAAAATCAGCCCCAGCATTTT
CDR3 protein: CASSSNRENQPQHF
V gene: TRBV7-9
clone size: .
D gene: .
J gene: TRBJ1-5

CDR3 DNA: TGTGCCACCAGTGACTTCGGTACAGATACGCAGTATTTT
CDR3 protein: CATSDFGTDTQYF
V gene: TRBV24-1
clone size: once
D gene: .
J gene: TRBJ2-3

CDR3 DNA: TGTGCCAGCAGCGTGACAGGGGTGAACACTGAAGCTTTCTTT
CDR3 protein: CASSVTGVNTEAFF
V gene: TRBV9
clone size: .
D gene: TRBD1
J gene: TRBJ1-1

CDR3 DNA: TGTGCCACCTCCCTAGCGGGTGAAGAGACCCAGTACTTC
CDR3 protein: CATSLAGEETQYF
V gene: TRBV24-1
clone size: once
D gene: TRBD2
J gene: TRBJ2-5

CDR3 DNA: TGTGCCAGCAGTGATATGGCAGGGGGTCTTGGCTACACCTTC
CDR3 protein: CASSDMAGGLGYTF
V gene: TRBV2
clone size: .
D gene: TRBD1
J gene: TRBJ1-2

CDR3 DNA: TGTGCCAGTAGACTAGCGGGAGGAGCAACCTCCTACAATGAGCAGTTCTTC
CDR3 protein: CASRLAGGATSYNEQFF
V gene: TRBV19
clone size: .
D gene: TRBD2
J gene: TRBJ2-1

CDR3 DNA: TGTGCCAGCGCCGACGCGGTAACTAACTATGGCTACACCTTC
CDR3 protein: CASADAVTNYGYTF
V gene: TRBV6-5
clone size: .
D gene: .
J gene: TRBJ1-2

CDR3 DNA: TGCGCCAGCAGCTTGTCACTCACAGATACGCAGTATTTT
CDR3 protein: CASSLSLTDTQYF
V gene: TRBV5-1
clone size: .
D gene: .
J gene: TRBJ2-3

CDR3 DNA: TGTGCCAGCAGCCAAGAGGAAGTCCCCGGGGATACGCAGTATTTT
CDR3 protein: CASSQEEVPGDTQYF
V gene: TRBV3-1/TRBV3-2
clone size: few
D gene: .
J gene: TRBJ2-3

CDR3 DNA: TGTGCCAGCAGCTTAAGCCACACCGGAGGACTAGTGGCAGATACGCAGTATTTT
CDR3 protein: CASSLSHTGGLVADTQYF
V gene: TRBV7-3
clone size: once
D gene: TRBD2
J gene: TRBJ2-3

CDR3 DNA: TGTGCCAGCAGCCAAGAGGGACAGGGGGACACTGAAGCTTTCTTT
CDR3 protein: CASSQEGQGDTEAFF
V gene: TRBV3-1/TRBV3-2
clone size: .
D gene: TRBD1
J gene: TRBJ1-1

CDR3 DNA: TGTGCCAGTACTCCCAGGACTAGCGGGAGCGGCAATGAGCAGTTCTTC
CDR3 protein: CASTPRTSGSGNEQFF
V gene: TRBV19
clone size: .
D gene: TRBD2
J gene: TRBJ2-1

CDR3 DNA: TGTGCCAGCAGTCTAGGGGGCGTAGGTGACTACGAGCAGTACTTC
CDR3 protein: CASSLGGVGDYEQYF
V gene: TRBV28
clone size: once
D gene: TRBD1
J gene: TRBJ2-7

CDR3 DNA: TGTGCCAGTAGTATAGAGTCGACAGGGAACACTGAAGCTTTCTTT
CDR3 protein: CASSIESTGNTEAFF
V gene: TRBV19
clone size: .
D gene: .
J gene: TRBJ1-1

CDR3 DNA: TGTGCCAGCACCCCCATCGAGGGGGACGGCTACACCTTC
CDR3 protein: CASTPIEGDGYTF
V gene: TRBV3-1/TRBV3-2
clone size: .
D gene: .
J gene: TRBJ1-2